Listed below are T cell receptor beta chains from one sample, sequenced in a study of T cells in narcolepsy. Repertoires were generated with immunoSEQ multiplex PCR, while TCRdb's copy carries only in-frame clones and drops some. The sample contains approximately 30,000 clones, approximately 86% of which appear only once. Sequencing was performed on CD45RA- memory CD4+ T cells from PBMCs. The receptors come from a human donor with narcolepsy. CDR3s include the opening cysteine and the closing phenylalanine or tryptophan. D genes are given only for firm matches. Part of the rows lack a size; the others show once, few, many or a class for expanded clones.

cdr3_nt: TGTGCCAGCAGTTTATTTGGGGTGTTAAGCAATCAGCCCCAGCATTTT
cdr3_aa: CASSLFGVLSNQPQHF
v_call: TRBV27
clone_size: -
d_call: -
j_call: TRBJ1-5

cdr3_nt: TGTGCCAGCAGCATAGGACAGGGTAACTATGGCTACACCTTC
cdr3_aa: CASSIGQGNYGYTF
v_call: TRBV6-6
clone_size: -
d_call: TRBD1
j_call: TRBJ1-2

cdr3_nt: TGCGCCAGCAGCTACGGACAATCGAGGGAGCAGTACTTC
cdr3_aa: CASSYGQSREQYF
v_call: TRBV5-1
clone_size: -
d_call: -
j_call: TRBJ2-5

cdr3_nt: TGTGCCAGCAGCTTGAATTTGGGAGTATCCTACAATGAGCAGTTCTTC
cdr3_aa: CASSLNLGVSYNEQFF
v_call: TRBV5-8
clone_size: -
d_call: -
j_call: TRBJ2-1

cdr3_nt: TGCAGCGTCGGACAGGCGGGTTACAATGAGCAGTTCTTC
cdr3_aa: CSVGQAGYNEQFF
v_call: TRBV29-1
clone_size: -
d_call: TRBD1
j_call: TRBJ2-1

cdr3_nt: TGTGCCAGCAGCTTAAATGGACTAGCCACGATTCAGTACTTC
cdr3_aa: CASSLNGLATIQYF
v_call: TRBV7-9
clone_size: -
d_call: TRBD2
j_call: TRBJ2-4

cdr3_nt: TGTGCCAGCAGCGTCAGGGACAGCCCTAATTCACCCCTCCACTTT
cdr3_aa: CASSVRDSPNSPLHF
v_call: TRBV7-9
clone_size: -
d_call: TRBD1
j_call: TRBJ1-6

cdr3_nt: TGTGCCAGCACCCAGGAATCTAGCACAGATACGCAGTATTTT
cdr3_aa: CASTQESSTDTQYF
v_call: TRBV2
clone_size: -
d_call: -
j_call: TRBJ2-3

cdr3_nt: TGCGCCAGCAGCTTGGAGCAGGTCGGGGAAGATACGCAGTATTTT
cdr3_aa: CASSLEQVGEDTQYF
v_call: TRBV5-1
clone_size: -
d_call: -
j_call: TRBJ2-3

cdr3_nt: TGTGCCAGCAGCTTAGCCCTCCTAGCGGGGGGGCCGGAGACCCAGTACTTC
cdr3_aa: CASSLALLAGGPETQYF
v_call: TRBV7-6
clone_size: -
d_call: TRBD2
j_call: TRBJ2-5

cdr3_nt: TGTGCCAGCAGCAACTCGTCGGGGGCCGGCCTTATGAACACTGAAGCTTTCTTT
cdr3_aa: CASSNSSGAGLMNTEAFF
v_call: TRBV11-2
clone_size: -
d_call: -
j_call: TRBJ1-1

cdr3_nt: TGTGCCAGTAGTATAATCCCAGGATCTAATCAGCCCCAGCATTTT
cdr3_aa: CASSIIPGSNQPQHF
v_call: TRBV19
clone_size: few
d_call: -
j_call: TRBJ1-5

cdr3_nt: TGTGCCACCAGCAGAGTAGGGGGCGTGGGTCAGCCCCAGCATTTT
cdr3_aa: CATSRVGGVGQPQHF
v_call: TRBV15
clone_size: -
d_call: TRBD1
j_call: TRBJ1-5